This entry concerns a single T cell receptor beta chain. Per the original data handling: It was from reference gene primer amplification that nucleated cell counts were estimated. Here immunoSEQ multiplex PCR was the method, and the copy in TCRdb shows in-frame clones only, minus some. V and J calls plus clone size are reproduced from that table; the DNA served to infer D and trimming. Of under 150,000 clones listed, approximately 90% are singletons. This sample was taken from a study of blood T cell repertoires in COVID-19. Whole-study context: Acute and convalescent COVID-19 samples came from the United States, Italy and Spain. Sources were T cells, B-cell-depleted T cells, or PBMCs; the material itself was cDNA or gDNA.

The CDR3 is 11 residues long. The V end lost 7 bases, the J end lost 2 bases, and 5 bases lay between the germline ends. Germline CDR1 reads MNHEY; CDR2 reads SVGAGI. The origin of this receptor is a human donor in a cohort sampled during active COVID-19. This rearrangement joins TRBV6-5 to TRBJ1-1; D gene unclear. The material sequenced was peripheral blood. The CDR3 sequence: CASTSNTEAFF. The CDR3 region has the DNA TGTGCCAGCACTTCCAACACTGAAGCTTTCTTT.